This T cell receptor (beta chain) was sequenced for a study of blood T cell repertoires in COVID-19. Across the whole study: Samples representing acute and convalescent COVID-19 were sourced from the United States, Italy and Spain. PBMCs, B-cell-depleted T cells, or T cells were the source of the cDNA or gDNA that made up the material.

As handled by the study authors: By means of reference gene primer amplification, nucleated cell counts were estimated. Sequenced by immunoSEQ multiplex PCR; TCRdb stores in-frame clones only, minus some. Clonal size and the V and J genes are those of that table, whereas D and trimming came from the DNA. The sample lists 150,000 to 200,000 clones, 89% occurring once. The CDR3 length is 15 residues. Germline CDR1 reads SGHTA; CDR2 reads FQGTGA. Trimming removed 5 bases from V and 2 bases from J; junction bases left unmatched: 3. The sequence was obtained from a man younger than 35 who had recovered from COVID-19. The chain is built from TRBV7-3 and TRBJ2-3; 11 bases line up with TRBD2. The sequencing sample was made of peripheral blood. CDR3 bases: TGTGCCAGCAGCCTGGGACTAGCGGCCACAGATACGCAGTATTTT. Protein sequence: CASSLGLAATDTQYF.